The rows below give T cell receptor beta chains drawn from one sample of a study of Ad26.COV2.S vaccination and SARS-CoV-2 variants. Repertoires were generated with immunoSEQ multiplex PCR, while TCRdb's copy carries only in-frame clones and drops some. The table shows hundreds of thousands of clones, with 75% to 90% occurring only once. The material sequenced was peripheral blood, taken in a trial of Ad26.COV2.S vaccine versus placebo. Receptors were obtained from a person aged 18-60 years who received the Ad26.COV2.S COVID-19 vaccine or a placebo. CDR3s leave out the opening cysteine and the closing phenylalanine or tryptophan. Each record gives: clone size, V gene, J gene, CDR3 protein. Not all rows give a size; the values are once, few, many and, for expanded clones, a class.

>-|TRBV6-6|TRBJ2-7
ASMVGGTADEQY
>-|TRBV5-4|TRBJ2-7
ASSPGVDSYEQY
>-|TRBV4-2|TRBJ2-3
ASSPDGTGTSTDTQY
>-|TRBV11-2|TRBJ2-1
ASSPVPPPTGGRDNEQF
>-|TRBV7-9|TRBJ2-7
ASSLADSGEPAEEQY
>once|TRBV11-2|TRBJ2-7
ASSLDRFYEQY
>-|TRBV11-2|TRBJ2-2
ASSTRRTSGRGGELF
>-|TRBV4-1|TRBJ2-7
ASSQAPGTSDDEQY
>-|TRBV29-1|TRBJ2-7
SVQLSSYEQY
>-|TRBV9|TRBJ2-6
ASSRRAQSGANVLT
>-|TRBV6-2/TRBV6-3|TRBJ2-7
ASSLGVRQSYEQY
>-|TRBV6-5|TRBJ2-7
ASSSAGVGGIDEQY
>-|TRBV11-2|TRBJ1-2
ASTANPNYGYT
>-|TRBV3-1/TRBV3-2|TRBJ2-1
ASSESARGSEQF
>once|TRBV7-8|TRBJ2-7
ASSLAMRGTYEQY
>-|TRBV18|TRBJ2-1
ASSPLNAGNEQF
>-|TRBV5-1|TRBJ1-1
ASSLYRGLDTEAF
>-|TRBV3-1/TRBV3-2|TRBJ2-7
ASSQRESSYEQY
>-|TRBV9|TRBJ2-7
ASSPHPDRSYEQY
>-|TRBV27|TRBJ1-5
ASSRDRRYNQPQH
>-|TRBV7-6|TRBJ2-1
ASILSGRSYNEQF
>-|TRBV3-1/TRBV3-2|TRBJ1-4
ASSQERVARLLF
>-|TRBV23-1|TRBJ1-4
ASPTRRDPNEKLF
>-|TRBV27|TRBJ1-6
ASSLSGVRNNSPLH
>-|TRBV27|TRBJ2-1
ASSVAGGPNEQF
>-|TRBV2|TRBJ2-1
ASSDTQLAGWDEQF
>-|TRBV6-1|TRBJ2-6
ASSEYPEPGANVLT
>-|TRBV2|TRBJ1-4
ASRALEVVGEKLF
>-|TRBV30|TRBJ1-3
AWTGGFGNTIY
>-|TRBV5-8|TRBJ1-5
ASSFRWGNQPQH
>-|TRBV15|TRBJ2-7
ATSRDKLASYEQY
>-|TRBV7-9|TRBJ2-1
ASSQKRELGGEQF
>-|TRBV27|TRBJ1-5
ASSGGTGRNQPQH
>-|TRBV6-4|TRBJ1-6
ASSDPGPLNSPLH
>-|TRBV6-1|TRBJ1-5
ASSETPNQPQH
>-|TRBV18|TRBJ1-2
ASSQNTRDRERGYT
>few|TRBV7-9|TRBJ2-5
ASSRDLQETQY
>-|TRBV18|TRBJ1-6
ASSQTGTGNSPLH
>-|TRBV6-5|TRBJ1-5
ASSPLNQPQH
>-|TRBV19|TRBJ2-5
ASSILAGVGETQY
>few|TRBV6-5|TRBJ1-6
ASSPQGDSPLH
>-|TRBV5-4|TRBJ2-3
ASSWTSGSSNTQY
>-|TRBV25-1|TRBJ2-7
ASRDRGESYEQY
>-|TRBV27|TRBJ2-3
ASSALDRLVTQY
>-|TRBV9|TRBJ2-3
ASSHNSGTDTQY
>-|TRBV20-1|TRBJ1-1
SASVGREDTEAF
>-|TRBV7-8|TRBJ2-1
ASSLASLAARGYNEQF
>-|TRBV9|TRBJ2-7
ASSVGTSGNYEQY
>-|TRBV2|TRBJ1-2
ASSDSRQDGYT
>-|TRBV7-2|TRBJ2-1
ASSKQGYNEQF
>-|TRBV2|TRBJ1-5
ASNVGTGLAQPQH
>-|TRBV24-1|TRBJ2-3
ATSHYGSTDTQY
>-|TRBV5-1|TRBJ1-4
ASSLDVSNEKLF
>-|TRBV7-9|TRBJ2-1
ASSLASRQGAYNEQF
>-|TRBV4-3|TRBJ1-4
ASSQTVRQTNEKLF
>-|TRBV6-5|TRBJ2-5
ASRRGRLTRETQY
>-|TRBV9|TRBJ2-1
ASSVASGFNEQF
>-|TRBV7-2|TRBJ2-3
ASSLGLATDTQY
>-|TRBV18|TRBJ1-3
ASSPRRGQAGNTIY